Listed below are T cell receptor beta chains from one sample, sequenced in a study of radiation and T cells in renal cell carcinoma. Profiled with immunoSEQ multiplex PCR; TCRdb holds only in-frame clones, not every one. The sample carries 120,000 to 150,000 clones, 80% to 90% recorded once. Sequencing used blood, obtained from a patient whose treatment included radiotherapy and nephrectomy. These TCRs come from a woman in her forties or fifties with renal cell carcinoma. Both conserved end residues are part of each CDR3. The order of the fields is J gene, clone size, D gene, V gene, CDR3 protein, CDR3 DNA. The D gene is left open where the match is weak. Expanded clones get a size class; other rows say once, few or many, or leave the size out.

>TRBJ1-2|NA|NA|TRBV4-3
CASSQDRDDLGNYGYTF
TGCGCCAGCAGCCAAGATCGGGACGACTTGGGCAACTATGGCTACACCTTC
>TRBJ2-2|NA|NA|TRBV13
CASSLGTANTGELFF
TGTGCCAGCAGCTTAGGGACAGCTAACACCGGGGAGCTGTTTTTT
>TRBJ1-2|few|TRBD1|TRBV28
CASRQGYGTINYGYTF
TGTGCCAGCCGACAGGGGTACGGCACAATAAACTATGGCTACACCTTC
>TRBJ1-5|NA|NA|TRBV5-5
CASSLTVRGGDQPQHF
TGTGCCAGCAGCTTAACCGTGAGGGGGGGCGATCAGCCCCAGCATTTT
>TRBJ1-1|NA|NA|TRBV6-6
CASSYDPGRRNTEAFF
TGTGCCAGCAGTTACGATCCGGGACGAAGGAACACTGAAGCTTTCTTT
>TRBJ2-1|NA|TRBD2|TRBV10-1
CASSPGLAGVFEQFF
TGCGCCAGCAGCCCTGGACTAGCGGGGGTGTTTGAGCAGTTCTTC
>TRBJ1-3|NA|NA|TRBV5-6
CASSAGWGGGNTIYF
TGTGCCAGCAGCGCCGGATGGGGAGGCGGAAACACCATATATTTT
>TRBJ1-4|NA|TRBD1|TRBV5-4
CASSSTGGTNEKLFF
TGTGCCAGCAGCTCGACAGGGGGCACTAATGAAAAACTGTTTTTT
>TRBJ2-7|NA|NA|TRBV5-5
CASSLKLRHPYEQYF
TGTGCCAGCAGCTTGAAACTCCGACACCCCTACGAGCAGTACTTC
>TRBJ2-3|NA|NA|TRBV2
CASTSDPDTQYF
TGTGCCAGCACGTCAGATCCAGATACGCAGTATTTT
>TRBJ1-2|NA|TRBD1|TRBV6-5
CASSYRTGKDYGYTF
TGTGCCAGCAGTTACCGGACAGGGAAGGACTATGGCTACACCTTC
>TRBJ1-3|NA|NA|TRBV6-1
CASRETHSGNTIYF
TGTGCCAGCAGGGAGACACACTCTGGAAACACCATATATTTT
>TRBJ2-3|NA|TRBD1|TRBV7-2
CASSLVGQGGADTQYF
TGTGCCAGCAGCTTAGTGGGACAGGGCGGGGCAGATACGCAGTATTTT
>TRBJ2-5|NA|TRBD2|TRBV6-5
CASSYSIRGGETQYF
TGTGCCAGCAGTTACTCGATCCGCGGGGGGGAGACCCAGTACTTC
>TRBJ1-2|NA|NA|TRBV9
CASSPPAPGYTF
TGTGCCAGCAGTCCCCCGGCCCCTGGCTACACCTTC
>TRBJ1-1|NA|NA|TRBV5-1
CASSPAGGEGVEAFF
TGCGCCAGCAGCCCGGCCGGGGGCGAGGGTGTTGAAGCTTTCTTT
>TRBJ2-1|NA|NA|TRBV5-1
CASSLVQDSYNEQFF
TGCGCCAGCAGCTTGGTTCAGGACAGCTACAATGAGCAGTTCTTC
>TRBJ2-5|NA|TRBD2|TRBV5-4
CASSFGQGLAGGQETQYF
TGTGCCAGCAGCTTCGGTCAGGGACTAGCGGGAGGGCAGGAGACCCAGTACTTC
>TRBJ1-5|NA|NA|TRBV2
CASGSRGEFLQPQHF
TGTGCCAGCGGAAGCAGGGGCGAGTTCTTACAGCCCCAGCATTTT
>TRBJ2-7|NA|NA|TRBV27
CASSHGTLLSYEQYF
TGTGCCAGCAGTCACGGGACACTCCTCTCCTACGAGCAGTACTTC
>TRBJ1-5|NA|NA|TRBV18
CASSSGVGNQPQHF
TGTGCCAGCTCTTCCGGGGTCGGCAATCAGCCCCAGCATTTT
>TRBJ1-1|NA|NA|TRBV5-5
CASSFPGAMNTEAFF
TGTGCCAGCAGCTTTCCGGGGGCAATGAACACTGAAGCTTTCTTT
>TRBJ2-7|once|TRBD2|TRBV28
CASSPTSGSSYEQYF
TGTGCCAGCAGCCCCACTAGCGGCAGCTCCTACGAGCAGTACTTC
>TRBJ1-1|NA|NA|TRBV6-5
CASSAMNTEAFF
TGTGCCAGCAGTGCGATGAACACTGAAGCTTTCTTT
>TRBJ1-5|NA|NA|TRBV7-9
CASSLERSDQPQHF
TGTGCCAGCAGCTTAGAAAGGAGTGATCAGCCCCAGCATTTT
>TRBJ2-1|NA|NA|TRBV21-1
CASSKGGSGISYFEQFF
TGTGCCAGCAGCAAAGGTGGTAGCGGGATAAGTTATTTTGAGCAGTTCTTC